This TCR beta chain was sequenced in a study of cytomegalovirus exposure and HLA in healthy donors (dated by TCRdb to about 2017). Some background on the complete study: An earlier analysis of 587 of the donors reported around 280 Gb of sequence data and 95 million to 130 million unique TCR beta sequences obtained from around 170 million T cells. The later analysis used no new phenotypic data to find candidate immune exposures, relying instead on TCR beta sequences and their occurrence across donors. About five DR-DQ haplotypes were treated as single units for association and clustering because of strong linkage in the cohort. A separate validation cohort of roughly 130 different subjects was used in addition to the roughly 640-subject first cohort. The study aimed to test whether cataloging public T cell receptors could reveal signatures of past pathogen exposure. The study used immunosequencing to profile the T cell repertoires of some 600 subjects and linked those repertoires to cytomegalovirus serostatus. Every repertoire in the discovery cohort had been generated on one and the same sequencing platform. Typing coverage varied by locus: 629-630 donors for A, B, C, DRB1 and DQB1; 522 for DQA1; around 610 for DPA1; roughly 450 for DPB1. In a later genetic analysis, genome-wide SNP genotypes for about 55% of the roughly 700 donors were used, and that subset was treated as a discovery cohort. A later analysis re-analyzed previously published TCR beta repertoires from roughly 600 donors and added high-resolution HLA genotyping to study TCR occurrence patterns. In an earlier analysis of more than 550 of the donors, high-throughput TCR beta sequencing was used to judge whether each TCR beta V gene segment behaved as functional or pseudogenic. Among the roughly 380 genotyped donors, approximately 77% belonged to the genetic ancestry cluster associated with self-reported Caucasian donors. Both class I and class II loci were covered by HLA typing, at four-digit resolution. Donor age, sex, ethnicity and CMV serostatus were compiled alongside the repertoire data. Among 398 genotyped donors of the cohort, an average of around 240,000 unique TCR beta nucleotide sequences were sequenced per donor, around 18% of them non-productive. To predict cytomegalovirus infection status, the study combined high-throughput TCR immunosequencing, statistical association of individual TCRs with disease status, and machine learning. Roughly 300 gigabases of sequencing data and around 88 million unique TCR sequences made up an early release that covered some 640 HLA-typed donors.

To prepare the library, the immunoSEQ multiplex PCR assay was applied. For the multiplex PCR, a mixture combining 60 forward primers for TCR Vbeta segments and 13 reverse primers for TCR Jbeta segments was used. The CDR3 region of rearranged TCR beta genes was amplified from genomic DNA with a multiplex PCR assay. The amplified TCR beta libraries were sequenced on the Illumina HiSeq System as 87-base-pair reads. On the study's bioinformatics: Across the roughly 670 repertoires, a later analysis counted some 81 million unique TCR beta chains, around 10 million of which were shared by at least two donors. Raw reads were error-corrected and collapsed into unique sequences with a nearest-neighbor algorithm that merged closely related sequences to remove PCR and sequencing errors. Alignment of CDR3 sequences to IMGT reference sequences was used to assign V, D and J gene segments. For a sequence to be retained, at least a six-nucleotide match to both a V gene segment and a J gene segment was required. Rearrangements were called productive when the CDR3 lacked stop codons and stayed in frame with V and J; all others were non-productive. CDR3 was defined by IMGT convention, running from the second conserved V-encoded cysteine to the conserved J-encoded phenylalanine. In an earlier analysis of 500 to 650 of the donors, sequences lacking an unambiguous match to a single V gene segment were excluded. An earlier analysis of just under 600 of the donors called V segments functional above 56.7% productive rearrangements and segregating when the between-donor standard deviation exceeded 5%. A statistical classification framework was built to diagnose cytomegalovirus status from the catalog of TCR beta chain sequences. In a later analysis, V and J genes were assigned by comparing TCR nucleotide sequences against IMGT/GENE-DB human TR gene sequences. In a later analysis, CDR3 sequences and most-parsimonious VDJ recombination scenarios were assigned using the TCRdist pipeline. A later analysis defined each TCR beta chain by its CDR3 amino acid sequence plus V-gene family, and excluded reads lacking a unique V-gene family. As a way to deal with suspected cross-contamination and a sequencing artifact, a later analysis dropped 640 or so nucleotide sequences that were highly shared and had low generation probability. In a later analysis, a clonal expansion index was calculated for each public chain from normalized within-repertoire ranks of inferred template counts. A later analysis computed generation probabilities with a VDJ recombination model fitted to out-of-frame rearrangements, and checked the results against IGoR. In a later analysis, hypergeometric tests were used to score TCR-TCR, TCR-HLA and TCR-CMV co-occurrence, with a repertoire-size bias correction applied to TCR pairs. In a later analysis, false discovery rates were estimated by permuting HLA or CMV assignments 20 times. In a later analysis, co-occurring TCRs were grouped with DBSCAN, and TCRdist sequence similarity was added when clustering was performed within HLA-allele-positive subsets. Co-occurrence clustering excluded repertoires with fewer than 30,000 or more than 120,000 public chains, plus five with anomalous nucleotide sharing. The immuneACCESS repertoire file appears here via TCRdb, limited to in-frame rearrangements. These files lack a portion of the clones; in checked studies, under half of the deficit traces to unresolved V genes, and the cause of the others is not known. For V, J and clone size, that table is used; D and trimming come from the DNA. The sample table shows 60,000 to 65,000 clones, and roughly 73% are seen once. Clones ranked in the top ten supply under 25% of the sample.

The CDR3 holds 15 amino acids from the cysteine to the phenylalanine. Of the read, only the CDR3 DNA is kept; its 45 bases are in frame from base 1. CDR1 and CDR2 are drawn from the germline V gene (reference sequence): LNHDA, SQIVND. A distance of 13 bases separates the germline ends of V and J, which lose 1 base and 4 bases respectively. The cohort was made up of roughly 670 healthy bone marrow donors. All cohort members were sampled while nominally healthy, although unrecorded immune exposures were likely present. The donor tested CMV seropositive and was one of the 289 seropositive cohort members. Every donor gave a peripheral blood sample, and the peripheral blood mononuclear cells from that sample were used for TCR beta sequencing. The Qiagen DNeasy Blood Extraction Kit was used to extract genomic DNA from the blood cell samples. Broader findings and caveats from the paper: It was suggested by the authors that the approach could potentially be generalized to other disease states and immunological phenotypes. According to a later genetic analysis, donors in an Asian-associated ancestry cluster had fewer N-insertions in productive TCRs than the approximately 670-donor mean. A cluster of highly shared sequence variants was judged likely to represent a technical artifact of the sequencing pipeline. An association between a missense DCLRE1C variant and V-gene and J-gene trimming of TCR beta chains was found in a later genetic analysis and replicated in an independent cohort. Sequencing depth was assumed to be roughly uniform across donors in the presence/absence analyses, though that assumption may not hold. HLA typing was unavailable for some donors at each locus, so association tests used only the typed subset. Specific HLA alleles were associated with over 15,000 TCR beta sequences at a false discovery rate of 0.05 in a later analysis. Because counts were too low, 15 to 20 rarely observed V segments, including chromosome 9 orphons, were excluded from the earlier analysis of some 540 of the donors. The classifier was reported to diagnose cytomegalovirus status with high specificity and sensitivity in both the original cohort and the validation cohort. In a later analysis, several top co-occurrence clusters were reported to appear linked to parvovirus B19, influenza, CMV and Epstein-Barr virus. A total of about 180 TCR beta chains were listed by the study as associated with cytomegalovirus. Correlated functional status among segregating V segments might reflect linkage disequilibrium, but an unknown experimental factor could not be ruled out. A further reported finding was that TCR beta sequences accurately predicted the HLA-A and HLA-B alleles for most subjects in the first cohort. According to a later analysis, TCR association rates differed among HLA loci, with DRB1 alleles showing the most associated TCRs and HLA-C alleles showing the fewest. Most TCR sequences were seen in very few donors, while some public TCRs were found in many individuals. Three of the identified cytomegalovirus-associated TCR beta chains were confirmed in vitro to be specific for cytomegalovirus antigens. The only immune exposure information available for the cohort was CMV serostatus. A later analysis found that most CMV-associated TCR beta chains appeared HLA-restricted, with HLA associations seemingly driven largely by CMV exposure. Strong co-occurrence of HLA alleles, especially DR and DQ, made assigning TCR associations to individual alleles difficult. In an earlier analysis of approximately 590 of the donors, most TCR beta V segments appeared in productive rearrangements about 87% or about 30% of the time, broadly matching IMGT annotations. Because the 87-base-pair reads could not distinguish some IMGT-functional V segments, including TRBV6-2 and TRBV6-3, those segments were excluded. The cohort was sequenced for TCR beta chains only, and without alpha or paired-chain data the features that could be detected were limited. In a later analysis, HLA-associated TCR beta chains were found to be more clonally expanded and to have lower generation probabilities than equally common non-associated chains.

As to this clone: What this receptor recognizes is not known. No base-level quality is on record; no much larger clone is a single base apart.

Recombination joined TRBV19 with TRBJ1-2, and possibly TRBD1, on 5 matching bases. The receptor's source is a woman between 40 and 55 years old in good health and CMV-seropositive. Sequencing input: PBMCs. In nucleotide form, the sequence is TGTGCCAGTAGTATAGGAGCAGGGCCAACCTATGGCTACACCTTC. Its coded protein is CASSIGAGPTYGYTF.